Listed here are 13 T cell receptor beta chains from one sample, sequenced in a study of blood T cells in healthy people across ages. A J-beta primer mix and a sample-barcoded 5' primer were used in a second PCR of about 7 to 12 cycles. TCRdb re-called the 5' RACE reads with MiXCR, one entry per CDR3 protein. In the table there are over 1.5 million distinct CDR3 sequences, 49% of which are singletons. The sample was blood. These receptors all stem from a woman between 40 and 50 years old in good health.

The rearrangement joins TRBV18 to TRBJ2-7, with 10 bases aligning to TRBD2. V shed 2 bases and J 7 bases; nucleotides not matched to a gene: 8. The CDR3 covers 15 residues. The germline gives CDR1 KGHSH, CDR2 LQKENI. The CDR3 region is CASSPTQRGGNEQYF. The CDR3 nucleotides are TGTGCCAGCTCACCAACCCAGCGGGGGGGCAATGAGCAGTACTTC.

The chain has TRBV24-1 and TRBJ2-1; D remains unclear. Per the germline V gene, CDR1 is KGHDR and CDR2 is SFDVKD. This CDR3 contains 13 residues. V was trimmed by 1 base and J by 7 bases, leaving 7 bases between them. CDR3 nucleotides: TGTGCCACCAGTGATTTAGAGAGAAATGAGCAGTTCTTC. Translation: CATSDLERNEQFF.

This clonotype appeared a few times. This chain joins TRBV4-2 and TRBJ2-5; 7 bases map to TRBD2. Germline V gene sequence: CDR1 LGHNA, CDR2 YNFKEQ. The CDR3 runs 15 residues. J gave up 3 bases and V 1 base, and 5 bases lay outside the gene matches. Here the CDR3 reads CASSQGASGKETQYF. The CDR3 DNA is TGTGCCAGCAGCCAAGGGGCTAGCGGCAAAGAGACCCAGTACTTC.

V gene TRBV7-2 combines with J gene TRBJ2-3, with TRBD2 matching over 9 bases. The CDR3 consists of 13 residues. V was pared by 1 base and J by 8 bases, with 1 base of the junction left unmatched. CDR1 and CDR2 (germline): SGHTA, FQGNSA. CDR3 in DNA: TGTGCCAGCAGCTTAGGGACTAGCGCTACGCAGTATTTT. It translates to CASSLGTSATQYF.

The V call is TRBV27, the J call TRBJ2-5; D perhaps matches TRBD1 (6 bases). The V gene's germline CDR1 is MNHEY and CDR2 SMNVEV (reference sequence). This CDR3 has 15 amino acids. V was cut by 6 bases and J by 5 bases, with 19 bases left in between. The CDR3 here is CASRRQALVWETQYF. DNA of the CDR3: TGTGCCAGCAGAAGACAGGCGCTTGTGTGGGAGACCCAGTACTTC.

As concerns this clonotype: At one end the junction does not follow the germline gene, possibly because of a read error. The chain employs TRBV7-7 and TRBJ2-3; D not resolved. CDR3 length: 13 amino acids. Per the germline V gene, CDR1 is SSHAT and CDR2 is FNYEAQ (reference sequence). The CDR3 sequence is CASSYHLGNTQYF. CDR3 sequence (DNA): TGTGCTAGCAGCTACCACTTGGGAAATACGCAGTATTTT.

The CDR3 loop reads CASSENSAGNVGYTF. In DNA, the CDR3 is TGTGCCAGCAGTGAAAATTCGGCAGGGAATGTCGGCTACACCTTC. V is TRBV2 and J is TRBJ1-2; D is perhaps TRBD1 (5 bases). The CDR3 totals 15 residues. Germline-derived CDR1 and CDR2 are SNHLY and FYNNEI. Trimming pared 2 bases from V and 8 bases from J, leaving 18 bases between. Together with reference TRBV2 and TRBJ1-2, the CDR3 gives the full variable domain: EPEVTQTPSHQVTQMGQEVILRCVPISNHLYFYWYRQILGQKVEFLVSFYNNEISEKSEIFDDQFSVERPDGSNFTLKIRSTKLEDSAMYFCASSENSAGNVGYTFGSGTRLTVV.

J is TRBJ2-6 and V is TRBV10-3; tentative D call: TRBD2 (5 bases). The CDR3 has 14 amino acids. CDR1 and CDR2 (germline): ENHRY, SYGVKD. With 8 bases removed from V and 0 bases from J, the gap between germline ends came to 8 bases. The CDR3 bases are TGTGCCATCGGAGACTACTCTGGGGCCAACGTCCTGACTTTC. It codes for CAIGDYSGANVLTF.

The chain carries TRBV6-2 or TRBV6-3 and TRBJ1-4, with 7 bases aligning to TRBD1. Trimming cost V 6 bases and J 4 bases; bases outside gene matches: 11. Germline-derived CDR1 and CDR2 are MNHEY and SVGEGT. The CDR3 runs to 16 residues. The CDR3 DNA reads as TGTGCCAGCAGCCTCGGGACAGAAGCTCTTAATGAAAAACTGTTTTTT. Its protein product is CASSLGTEALNEKLFF.

The gene calls are TRBV7-2 and TRBJ2-1; D is unclear. Per the germline V gene, CDR1 is SGHTA and CDR2 is FQGNSA. The CDR3 consists of 11 residues. The ends were cut back, 7 bases at V and 6 bases at J, with 7 bases in the middle. This CDR3 is CASTKLNEQFF. CDR3 DNA: TGTGCCAGCACCAAGCTCAATGAGCAGTTCTTC. The variable domain in full, completed from reference TRBV7-2 and TRBJ2-1, reads GAGVSQSPSNKVTEKGKDVELRCDPISGHTALYWYRQSLGQGLEFLIYFQGNSAPDKSGLPSDRFSAERTGGSVSTLTIQRTQQEDSAVYLCASTKLNEQFFGPGTRLTVL.

The chain joins TRBV29-1 to TRBJ1-2; 9 bases agree with TRBD1. V shed 7 bases and J 5 bases; nucleotides not matched to a gene: 8. Germline assignment: CDR1 SQVTM and CDR2 ANQGSEA. The CDR3 covers 13 residues. The CDR3 sequence: CSARDREFYGYTF. The CDR3 DNA reads as TGCAGCGCGCGGGACAGGGAATTTTATGGCTACACCTTC.

V is TRBV6-2 or TRBV6-3 and J is TRBJ2-7; D is possibly TRBD2 (5 bases). Germline CDR1 MNHEY, CDR2 SVGEGT. The CDR3 totals 13 residues. V lost 7 bases, J lost 2 bases, and 12 bases lay in between. CDR3 DNA: TGTGCCAGCACCAGGACCGGGACCTACGAGCAGTACTTC. Its translation: CASTRTGTYEQYF.

The chain couples TRBV7-2 to TRBJ1-1; D unclear. The CDR3 loop spans 15 amino acids. Germline CDR1 SGHTA, CDR2 FQGNSA. V was cut by 1 base and J by 1 base, with 10 bases left in between. The CDR3, as DNA: TGTGCCAGCAGCTTAGAGCAGAGCCGGAACACTGAAGCTTTCTTT. Its protein is CASSLEQSRNTEAFF.